This entry describes one TCR beta chain. This sample is drawn from a study of cytomegalovirus exposure and HLA in healthy donors. The method was immunoSEQ multiplex PCR; TCRdb's version includes in-frame clones alone and lacks a portion of them. The sample comprises some 260,000 clones, less than 90% of which are singletons, and approximately 12% rests with the top ten. V shed 1 base and J 1 base; nucleotides not matched to a gene: 5. Germline V CDR1 and CDR2: SGHRS, YFSETQ. This CDR3 comprises 16 residues. This rearrangement joins TRBV5-1 to TRBJ2-3; 8 bases align to TRBD2. The sequenced sample consisted of PBMCs. The receptor's source is a man in his late teens or twenties in good health and CMV-seropositive. CDR3 sequence (DNA): TGCGCCAGCAGCTTGTCCGGGACTAGTGGCACAGATACGCAGTATTTT. Translation: CASSLSGTSGTDTQYF.